The 24 T cell receptor beta chains reported below all come from one sample, sequenced in a study of cytomegalovirus exposure and HLA in healthy donors. Primers: 60 Vbeta forward and 13 Jbeta reverse. Profiled with immunoSEQ multiplex PCR; TCRdb holds only in-frame clones, not every one. Of 150,000 to 200,000 clones listed, 81% are singletons. Input material: PBMCs. The receptors derive from a man between 18 and 29 years old in good health and CMV-seronegative.

The chain carries TRBV7-9 and TRBJ2-3, with TRBD2 identical over 8 bases. V shed 5 bases, J shed 3 bases, and the junction held 10 bases outside the gene matches. This CDR3 has 16 amino acids. Germline CDR1 and CDR2: SEHNR and FQNEAQ (reference sequence). Written as DNA, the CDR3 is TGTGCCAGCAGCCGAGACTTCGGGGGGGCGACAGATACGCAGTATTTT. Protein product: CASSRDFGGATDTQYF. Together with reference TRBV7-9 and TRBJ2-3, the CDR3 gives the full variable domain: DTGVSQNPRHKITKRGQNVTFRCDPISEHNRLYWYRQTLGQGPEFLTYFQNEAQLEKSRLLSDRFSAERPKGSFSTLEIQRTEQGDSAMYLCASSRDFGGATDTQYFGPGTRLTVL.

V gene TRBV29-1 combines with J gene TRBJ1-4, with TRBD1 as a possible D gene (6 bases). The CDR3 is 14 residues long. CDR1 and CDR2 (germline): SQVTM, ANQGSEA. V lost 5 bases, J lost 3 bases, and 13 bases lay in between. In DNA, the CDR3 is TGCAGCGTTATCACAGGGTGGCCTAATGAAAAACTGTTTTTT. Translated, it gives CSVITGWPNEKLFF.

The chain couples TRBV19 to TRBJ2-4; tentative D call: TRBD2 (6 bases). Germline CDR1 and CDR2: LNHDA and SQIVND (reference sequence). V was trimmed by 5 bases and J by 4 bases, leaving 18 bases between them. This CDR3 is 16 amino acids long. For the CDR3, the DNA is TGTGCCAGTAGTGCATTAGCGGAGCCGGGGAAAAACATTCAGTACTTC. This gives the protein CASSALAEPGKNIQYF.

This clone was detected once. This chain uses TRBV27 with TRBJ2-5, with 7 bases identical to TRBD1. Trimming cost V 4 bases and J 5 bases; bases outside gene matches: 7. Germline V lookup: CDR1 MNHEY, CDR2 SMNVEV (reference sequence). The CDR3 is 14 residues long. The CDR3 bases are TGTGCCAGCAGTTCAGCTGACAGGGTCGAGACCCAGTACTTC. Its protein product is CASSSADRVETQYF.

The V gene is TRBV9, the J gene TRBJ2-7; D is undetermined. Germline lookup yields CDR1 SGDLS and CDR2 YYNGEE. V gave up 4 bases and J gave up 2 bases, with 19 bases separating them. The CDR3 extends over 16 amino acids. The CDR3 nucleotides read TGTGCCAGCAGCCCCACGTCCGAGGTTTTGACCTACGAGCAGTACTTC. This gives the protein CASSPTSEVLTYEQYF.

The chain employs TRBV23-1 and TRBJ2-5; TRBD2 matches 13 bases. TRBV23-1 is an ORF, with its function uncertain. The V gene end was trimmed by 7 bases and the J gene end by 1 base; junction bases not matched to a gene: 24. The CDR3 covers 22 residues. In DNA form, the CDR3 reads TGCGCCAGCACACCGGGGGAACCGGGACTAGCGGGACCGAGGGGGCTCCAAGAGACCCAGTACTTC. Translated, it gives CASTPGEPGLAGPRGLQETQYF.

The genes are TRBV7-2 and TRBJ1-1; 9 nucleotides line up with TRBD1. V shed 5 bases, J shed 5 bases, and the junction held 9 bases outside the gene matches. The V gene's germline CDR1 is SGHTA and CDR2 FQGNSA. This CDR3 is 15 amino acids long. Here the CDR3 DNA reads TGTGCCAGCAGCCTAATTGGACAGGGGTTGACTGAAGCTTTCTTT. Amino acid sequence: CASSLIGQGLTEAFF.

The DNA for the CDR3 is TGTGCCAGCAGCGGAAGAGGGGGAAACTATGGCTACACCTTC. As protein: CASSGRGGNYGYTF. The V gene is TRBV9, the J gene TRBJ1-2; D may be TRBD1 (6 bases). In germline, CDR1 is SGDLS, CDR2 YYNGEE. This CDR3 is built from 14 residues. V was shortened by 3 bases and J by 2 bases, with 11 bases between the two germline ends.

The DNA of the CDR3 is TGTGCCAGCAGCTTGGGGGGACTAGCATATGTCTATGAGCAGTTCTTC. It is translated as CASSLGGLAYVYEQFF. V and J are TRBV5-6 and TRBJ2-1; 9 bases match TRBD2. This CDR3 spans 16 amino acids. From germline, CDR1 is SGHDT and CDR2 YYEEEE. Germline trimming cut 0 bases from V and 8 bases from J; bases unmatched to any gene: 9. Using reference TRBV5-6 and TRBJ2-1 for the parts outside the CDR3, the full variable domain is DAGVTQSPTHLIKTRGQQVTLRCSPKSGHDTVSWYQQALGQGPQFIFQYYEEEERQRGNFPDRFSGHQFPNYSSELNVNALLLGDSALYLCASSLGGLAYVYEQFFGPGTRLTVL.

The chain combines TRBV7-2 with TRBJ2-5; possibly TRBD1 for D (6 bases). CDR3 length: 13 amino acids. V shed 5 bases and J shed 4 bases, with 11 bases lying between them. CDR1 and CDR2 (germline): SGHTA, FQGNSA. Here the CDR3 DNA reads TGTGCCAGCAGCCCCCCGGACAGAGAGACCCAGTACTTC. Protein: CASSPPDRETQYF.

The V call is TRBV7-9, the J call TRBJ2-7; 7 bases are a match to TRBD1. Germline CDR1 SEHNR, CDR2 FQNEAQ (reference sequence). V shed 1 base, J shed 2 bases, and the junction held 8 bases outside the gene matches. The CDR3 has 16 residues. The CDR3: CASSLVLTGIPYEQYF. DNA of the CDR3: TGTGCCAGCAGCTTAGTGCTGACAGGGATCCCCTACGAGCAGTACTTC.

This chain links TRBV4-3 with TRBJ2-1; no firm D call. V was pared by 1 base and J by 6 bases, with 16 bases between. Germline CDR1 and CDR2: LGHNA and YSLEER. The CDR3 runs 16 residues. CDR3 loop: CASSQGGWRLGNEQFF. The CDR3 bases are TGCGCCAGCAGCCAAGGAGGCTGGAGACTGGGCAATGAGCAGTTCTTC.

V usage is TRBV5-4 and J usage is TRBJ2-3; 7 bases are shared with TRBD1. The CDR3 has 14 amino acids. Germline trimming cut 3 bases from V and 3 bases from J; bases unmatched to any gene: 4. Germline CDR1 is SGHNT and CDR2 is YYREEE (reference sequence). In nucleotides, the CDR3 is TGTGCCAGCAGCTACAGGGGAAGGACAGATACGCAGTATTTT. It yields the protein CASSYRGRTDTQYF.

J is TRBJ2-3 and V is TRBV5-5; D is unclear. The CDR3 runs 14 residues. The germline V and J ends were trimmed by 4 bases and 2 bases, with 11 bases remaining between them. In germline, CDR1 is SGHKS, CDR2 YYEKEE (reference sequence). CDR3 in amino acids: CASSLRLATDTQYF. The CDR3 region has the DNA TGTGCCAGCAGCCTGCGACTCGCCACAGATACGCAGTATTTT.

The chain uses TRBV13 and TRBJ2-3; 8 nucleotides align to TRBD2. V trimming: 2 bases; J trimming: 3 bases; junction bases outside the gene matches: 7. This CDR3 is built from 16 residues. Germline V CDR1 and CDR2: PRHDT, FYEKMQ (reference sequence). CDR3 sequence: CASSLMGAGGTDTQYF. Here the CDR3 DNA reads TGTGCCAGCAGCTTAATGGGCGCGGGAGGTACAGATACGCAGTATTTT.

The chain links TRBV5-4 to TRBJ2-1; 7 nucleotides align to TRBD1. V lost 3 bases and J lost 3; bases outside the gene matches: 3. The V gene's germline CDR1 is SGHNT and CDR2 YYREEE (reference sequence). There are 14 residues in the CDR3. In DNA, the CDR3 is TGTGCCAGCAGCTCTGACAGGGTCTACAATGAGCAGTTCTTC. Translation: CASSSDRVYNEQFF.

The gene calls are TRBV4-3 and TRBJ1-4; D might be TRBD1 (6 bases). The CDR3 has 17 residues. CDR1 LGHNA and CDR2 YSLEER come from the germline V gene. V was shortened by 0 bases and J by 7 bases, with 18 bases between the two germline ends. The CDR3 is CASSQDRGRTGFEKLFF. The CDR3 bases are TGCGCCAGCAGCCAAGATCGGGGTCGCACAGGGTTTGAAAAACTGTTTTTT.

This sequence joins TRBV6-4 and TRBJ2-6; D may be TRBD1 (5 bases). This CDR3 has 15 amino acids. Trimming removed 3 bases from V and 1 base from J, with 7 bases in between. Germline lookup yields CDR1 MRHNA and CDR2 SNTAGT. CDR3 region: CASSEGRSGANVLTF. The CDR3 DNA reads TGTGCCAGCAGTGAGGGGCGTTCTGGGGCCAACGTCCTGACTTTC.

The rearrangement uses TRBV7-8 and TRBJ2-1; the D gene is possibly TRBD1 (5 bases). Germline values: CDR1 SGHVS, CDR2 FQNEAQ. V gave up 1 base and J gave up 3 bases, with 13 bases separating them. CDR3 size: 16 residues. Written as DNA, the CDR3 is TGTGCCAGCAGCTTAGGAAGTCAGGGATTCTACAATGAGCAGTTCTTC. This encodes CASSLGSQGFYNEQFF.

V and J are TRBV19 and TRBJ1-1; D gene unclear. CDR1 and CDR2 (germline): LNHDA, SQIVND (reference sequence). V was clipped by 6 bases and J by 7 bases, with 18 bases between them. The CDR3 runs to 14 residues. The CDR3 nucleotides read TGTGCCAGTAGCCTCGTGGGGAGCGGGTTTGAAGCTTTCTTT. Amino acid sequence: CASSLVGSGFEAFF.

V usage is TRBV12-5 and J usage is TRBJ2-2; 8 bases are shared with TRBD2. Germline CDR1 reads LGHNT; CDR2 reads FRNRAP. J was trimmed by 7 bases and V by 2 bases; bases with no gene match: 9. This CDR3 is built from 16 residues. The CDR3 DNA sequence: TGTGCTAGTGGTTTGATACGGGGGGGCGCTGGCGGGGAGCTGTTTTTT. This sequence encodes CASGLIRGGAGGELFF. The whole variable domain, remainder taken from reference TRBV12-5 and TRBJ2-2, is DARVTQTPRHKVTEMGQEVTMRCQPILGHNTVFWYRQTMMQGLELLAYFRNRAPLDDSGMPKDRFSAEMPDATLATLKIQPSEPRDSAVYFCASGLIRGGAGGELFFGEGSRLTVL.

The V gene is TRBV27, the J gene TRBJ1-6; D is unresolved. V lost 9 bases, J lost 5 bases, and 14 bases lay in between. Germline CDR1 is MNHEY and CDR2 is SMNVEV (reference sequence). This CDR3 comprises 14 residues. As DNA, the CDR3 is TGTGCCAGTCGAACTACGGCGAATAATTCACCCCTCCACTTT. It is translated as CASRTTANNSPLHF.

This rearrangement joins TRBV6-5 to TRBJ1-1; TRBD1 matches at 7 bases. The CDR3 runs to 15 residues. Trimming took 2 bases from V and 4 from J; bases not matched to a gene: 7. CDR1 MNHEY and CDR2 SVGAGI come from the germline V gene. The CDR3 spells CASSYEGAPATEAFF. CDR3 DNA sequence: TGTGCCAGCAGTTACGAGGGGGCCCCTGCCACTGAAGCTTTCTTT.

V and J are TRBV5-4 and TRBJ2-5; tentative D call: TRBD2 (5 bases). Germline assignment: CDR1 SGHNT and CDR2 YYREEE (reference sequence). This CDR3 is 14 amino acids long. The V end was cut by 4 bases, the J end by 1 base, with 11 bases between. The CDR3 here is CASSPDYFQETQYF. As DNA, the CDR3 is TGTGCCAGCAGCCCTGACTACTTCCAAGAGACCCAGTACTTC.